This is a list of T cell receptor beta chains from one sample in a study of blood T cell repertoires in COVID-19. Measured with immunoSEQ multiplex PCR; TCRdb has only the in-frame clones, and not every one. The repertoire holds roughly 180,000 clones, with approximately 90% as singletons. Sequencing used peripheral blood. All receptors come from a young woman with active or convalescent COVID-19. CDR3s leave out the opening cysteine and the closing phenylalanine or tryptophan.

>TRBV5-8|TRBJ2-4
ASSLGQKNIQY
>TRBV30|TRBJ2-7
AWANGPYEQY
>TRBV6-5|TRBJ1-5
ASSYSGRGQPQH
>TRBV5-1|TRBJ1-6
ASSLAEGAARNSPLH
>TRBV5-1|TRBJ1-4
ASSSTGGDEKLF
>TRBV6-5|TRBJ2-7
ASQESGTKFYEQY
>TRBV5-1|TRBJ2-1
ASSFGGLASDEQF
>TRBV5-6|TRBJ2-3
ASSLFRGESTDTQY
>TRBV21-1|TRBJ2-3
ASSNAKFLAAVEAYSTDTQY
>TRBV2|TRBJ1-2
ASSDRTGLYGYT
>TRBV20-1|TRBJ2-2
SVRGSGELF
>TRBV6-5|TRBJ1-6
ASSYSTVRSLH
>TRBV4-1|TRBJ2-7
ASSQELRSSYEQY
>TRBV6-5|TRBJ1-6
ASNRGGSYNSPLH
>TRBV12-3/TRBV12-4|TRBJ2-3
ASGQEDDTQY
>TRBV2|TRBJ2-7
ASSEDRGLADEQY
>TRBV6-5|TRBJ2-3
ASGGQGALSDTQY
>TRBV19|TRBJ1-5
ASRNDRGGNQPQH
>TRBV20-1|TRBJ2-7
SASRRSDSSYEQY
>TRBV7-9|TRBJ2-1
ASSSPPQRFNEQF
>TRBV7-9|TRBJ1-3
ASSLDSSHTIY
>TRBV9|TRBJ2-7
ASSVGAGGGTAPYEQY
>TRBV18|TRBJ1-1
ASSPDRKNTEAF
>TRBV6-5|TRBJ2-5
ASKGGIETQY
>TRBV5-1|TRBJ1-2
ASSTSPAEGGGYT
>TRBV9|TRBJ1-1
ASSAGYLGTEAF
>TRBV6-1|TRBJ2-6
ASSEVPGSGANVLT
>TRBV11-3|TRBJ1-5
ASSLVMRSQGCNQPQH
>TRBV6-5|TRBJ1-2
ASSYNLVTGSST
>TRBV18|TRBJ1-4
ASSFGATNEKLF
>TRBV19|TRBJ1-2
ASIAPGTNYGYT
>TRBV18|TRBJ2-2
ASSPPSRGGTGELF
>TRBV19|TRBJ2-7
ASSTTLAGGHEQY
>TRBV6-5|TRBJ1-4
ASSPRGGPSEKLF
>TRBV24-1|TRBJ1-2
ATSDPQGGYYGYT
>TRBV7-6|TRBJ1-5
ASSPGSGQPQH
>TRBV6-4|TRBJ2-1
ASSDWGVGEEGNEQF
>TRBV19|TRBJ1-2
ASSPGTRVGYT
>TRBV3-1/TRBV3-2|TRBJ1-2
ASRPRTGVGYT
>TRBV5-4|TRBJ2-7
ASSIGTSSSYEQY
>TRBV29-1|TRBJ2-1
SVAPGLAGQGLYNEQF
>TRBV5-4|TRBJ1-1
ASSLSTQGWTEAF
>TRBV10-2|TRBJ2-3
ASRLGTYTQY
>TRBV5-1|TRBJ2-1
ASSWEGRDEQF
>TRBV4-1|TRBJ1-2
ASSQTGYGYT
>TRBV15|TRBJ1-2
ATSTTGGLPSYT
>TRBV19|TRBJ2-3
ASSRSTDTQY
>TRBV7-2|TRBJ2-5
ASSLQGQETQY
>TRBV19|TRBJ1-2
ASSIRGTGGLGYT
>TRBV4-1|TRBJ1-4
ASALTGGEKLF
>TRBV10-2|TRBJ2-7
ASWTMVLDEQY
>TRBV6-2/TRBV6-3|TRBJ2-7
ASSYPPLNGGRYEQY
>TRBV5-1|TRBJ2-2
ASSSGQALLRYNTGELF
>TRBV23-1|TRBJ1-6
ASSQTSQGWLERDSPLH
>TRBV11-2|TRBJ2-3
ASSFWEGTWTDTQY